This T cell receptor (beta chain) was identified in a study of human T cells and chemical hapten exposure. TCRdb reanalysed the RACE reads using MiXCR and keeps one entry per CDR3 protein. Of about 380,000 distinct CDR3 sequences detected, about 6% appear once; the ten largest clones hold approximately 5.4%. The time point denotes: patch test 2, 6 weeks after DPC sensitization. Treatment here: therapeutic diphenylcyclopropenone sensitization with weekly scalp DPC. In its sample, this clonotype was seen a few times. The sample was whole blood, taken in connection with sensitization to the hapten diphenylcyclopropenone (DPC). The TCR originated in a woman aged 18-29 years with alopecia areata. Some clones in this sample may be carry-over from other donors' samples.

The CDR3 DNA reads as TGCAGCGTTGTAGAAGAGACCCAGTACTTC. It is translated as CSVVEETQYF. This sequence joins TRBV29-1 and TRBJ2-5; D ambiguous. Trimming took 4 bases from V and 3 from J, leaving 3 bases between them. This CDR3 is built from 10 residues. Germline V CDR1 and CDR2: SQVTM, ANQGSEA.